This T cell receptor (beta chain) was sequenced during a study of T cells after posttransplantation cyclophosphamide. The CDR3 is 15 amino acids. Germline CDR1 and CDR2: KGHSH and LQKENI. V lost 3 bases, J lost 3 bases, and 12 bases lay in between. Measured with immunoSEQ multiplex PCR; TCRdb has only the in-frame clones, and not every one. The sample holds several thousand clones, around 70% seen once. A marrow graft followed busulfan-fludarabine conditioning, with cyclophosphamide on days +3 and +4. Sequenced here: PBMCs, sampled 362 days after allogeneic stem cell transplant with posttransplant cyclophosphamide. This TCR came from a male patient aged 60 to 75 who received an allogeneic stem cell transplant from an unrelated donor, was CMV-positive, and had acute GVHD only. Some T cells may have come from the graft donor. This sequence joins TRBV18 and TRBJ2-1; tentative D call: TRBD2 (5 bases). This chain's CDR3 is CASSPLGLVYNEQFF. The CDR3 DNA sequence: TGTGCCAGCTCACCCTTAGGACTGGTCTACAATGAGCAGTTCTTC.